These 20 T cell receptor beta chains share one sample of origin, sequenced in a study of molecular identifiers for immune sequencing clone quantification. Each CDR3 protein is one row after TCRdb ran MiXCR on the PCR reads. The data show hundreds of thousands of distinct CDR3 sequences, just under 20% seen once. The source material was naive CD8+ T cells from blood, with Jurkat cell RNA spiked in. As for subset: FACS-sorted CD8+CD4-CCR7+CD45RA+ naive T cells. The receptors shown here come from a human donor in good health. Some libraries in this study had Jurkat cell RNA spiked in.

Notes on this clonotype: It may be a read error: a sequence one base away is much more abundant. The chain employs TRBV7-9 and TRBJ2-5; the D is unclear. There are 14 residues in the CDR3. The germline gives CDR1 SEHNR, CDR2 FQNEAQ (reference sequence). Deletions cut 2 bases from V and 5 bases from J, with 12 bases between. The CDR3 coding sequence is TGTGCCAGCAGCTTAACCGCTAGAAGGGAGACCCAGTACTTC. It is translated as CASSLTARRETQYF.

This clonotype was found many times. The CDR3 is CASGQPGQDLTEAFF. For the CDR3, the DNA is TGTGCCAGCGGACAACCGGGACAGGATTTAACTGAAGCTTTCTTT. The chain is built from TRBV7-9 and TRBJ1-1; 8 bases fit TRBD1. V was pared by 8 bases and J by 5 bases, with 13 bases of the junction left unmatched. This CDR3 comprises 15 residues. Germline assignment: CDR1 SEHNR and CDR2 FQNEAQ (reference sequence). Together with reference TRBV7-9 and TRBJ1-1, the CDR3 gives the full variable domain: DTGVSQNPRHKITKRGQNVTFRCDPISEHNRLYWYRQTLGQGPEFLTYFQNEAQLEKSRLLSDRFSAERPKGSFSTLEIQRTEQGDSAMYLCASGQPGQDLTEAFFGQGTRLTVV.

As for this clonotype: Being one base from a much bigger clone, this may be a read error. CDR3 sequence: CASSHGSSVSEQYV. CDR3 sequence (DNA): TGTGCCAGCAGCCATGGTAGCTCTGTTTCCGAGCAGTACGTC. The chain links TRBV3-1 to TRBJ2-7; no clear D. V gave up 3 bases and J gave up 6 bases, with 15 bases separating them. Germline V gives CDR1 LGHDT, CDR2 YNNKEL (reference sequence). This CDR3 region has 14 residues.

This clonotype came up many times. The CDR3 DNA is TGTGCCAGCAGTCTCTTAGGCAGGGGGTGGGAGCAGTACTTC. It codes for CASSLLGRGWEQYF. The chain carries TRBV7-8 and TRBJ2-7; 7 positions match TRBD1. Looked up from germline, CDR1 is SGHVS and CDR2 is FQNEAQ. The junction had 12 bases not matched to a gene; V was cut back by 6 bases and J by 7 bases. This CDR3 has 14 amino acids.

The rearrangement joins TRBV7-9 to TRBJ1-5; 11 bases agree with TRBD1. The CDR3 sequence is 16 residues long. Germline values: CDR1 SEHNR, CDR2 FQNEAQ (reference sequence). With V trimmed by 5 bases and J by 0 bases, 3 bases remained unmatched. The CDR3 sequence is CASSPGQGGSNQPQHF. The CDR3 DNA is TGTGCCAGCAGCCCGGGACAGGGGGGTAGCAATCAGCCCCAGCATTTT.

This clonotype came up many times. This chain uses TRBV30 with TRBJ1-1; D unresolved. This CDR3 has 14 residues. Deletions cut 5 bases from V and 3 bases from J, with 16 bases between. Germline CDR1 is GTSNPN and CDR2 is SVGIG (reference sequence). The chain's CDR3 is CAWGDMGEYTEAFF. The CDR3 nucleotides are TGTGCCTGGGGTGACATGGGCGAGTACACTGAAGCTTTCTTT.

This clonotype showed up many times. The chain is built from TRBV5-1 and TRBJ2-3; TRBD1 might be the D (6 bases). CDR1 SGHRS and CDR2 YFSETQ come from the germline V gene. V gave up 4 bases and J gave up 4 bases, with 13 bases separating them. The CDR3 extends over 14 amino acids. Here the CDR3 reads CASSPDREPDTQYF. The CDR3 DNA sequence: TGCGCCAGCAGCCCGGACAGAGAACCAGATACGCAGTATTTT.

V usage is TRBV6-2 or TRBV6-3 and J usage is TRBJ2-1; a weak D match, TRBD2 (6 bases). Trimming left V 2 bases short and J 6 bases short, with 14 bases between. Looked up from germline, CDR1 is MNHEY and CDR2 is SVGEGT. The CDR3 totals 15 residues. The CDR3 sequence is CASSYVEGLGNEQFF. The CDR3 nucleotides read TGTGCCAGCAGTTACGTGGAGGGCCTCGGCAATGAGCAGTTCTTC.

The chain carries TRBV5-6 and TRBJ2-3, with D unclear. This CDR3 comprises 13 residues. CDR1 SGHDT and CDR2 YYEEEE come from the germline V gene. The V gene lost 2 bases and the J gene lost 2 bases, with 6 bases spanning the gap. CDR3 DNA: TGTGCCAGCAGCTTCCGATTCACAGATACGCAGTATTTT. It specifies CASSFRFTDTQYF.

In its sample, this clonotype was seen a few times. This chain connects TRBV13 to TRBJ2-7; 10 nucleotides align to TRBD1. V dropped 5 bases and J dropped 5; count of bases not matched to a gene: 9. Germline V CDR1 and CDR2: PRHDT, FYEKMQ (reference sequence). The CDR3 extends over 15 amino acids. The CDR3 protein is CASSKSGTGADEQYF. The DNA for the CDR3 is TGTGCCAGCAGCAAATCCGGGACAGGGGCGGACGAGCAGTACTTC. Using reference TRBV13 and TRBJ2-7 for the parts outside the CDR3, the full variable domain is AAGVIQSPRHLIKEKRETATLKCYPIPRHDTVYWYQQGPGQDPQFLISFYEKMQSDKGSIPDRFSAQQFSDYHSELNMSSLELGDSALYFCASSKSGTGADEQYFGPGTRLTVT.

This clonotype was observed at least ten times. This chain connects TRBV3-1 to TRBJ2-7; no clear D gene. V was shortened by 2 bases and J by 6 bases, with 11 bases between the two germline ends. The CDR3 has 13 amino acids. The germline V gene has CDR1 LGHDT and CDR2 YNNKEL (reference sequence). This CDR3 reads CASSQIRQAEQYF. The CDR3 DNA reads as TGTGCCAGCAGCCAAATACGGCAGGCCGAGCAGTACTTC.

The chain combines TRBV4-1 with TRBJ2-2; D may be TRBD2 (6 bases). The CDR3 is made up of 17 amino acids. Germline lookup yields CDR1 MGHRA and CDR2 YSYEKL. Trimming removed 0 bases at V and 4 bases at J, with 15 bases between. In nucleotides, the CDR3 is TGCGCCAGCAGCCAAGAAGGAGGGGCCTCGGTCACCGGGGAGCTGTTTTTT. Its translation: CASSQEGGASVTGELFF.

This clonotype was seen at least ten times. J is TRBJ1-2 and V is TRBV4-1; D might be TRBD1 (5 bases). V was cut by 1 base and J by 4 bases, with 13 bases left in between. This CDR3 is 15 amino acids long. CDR1 is MGHRA and CDR2 is YSYEKL in the germline V gene. The CDR3 DNA follows: TGCGCCAGCAGCCAAGTTAATAGGGGCGGCTATGGCTACACCTTC. Translated: CASSQVNRGGYGYTF.

For this clonotype: A junction boundary mismatches the germline segment, possibly from a read error. The gene calls are TRBV19 and TRBJ2-3; D perhaps matches TRBD2 (6 bases). Per the germline V gene, CDR1 is LNHDA and CDR2 is SQIVND (reference sequence). The length of the CDR3 is 18 residues. The CDR3 DNA is TGTGCCAGTGGTATAGCCCCAGTCCCCAAGGACTACACAGATACGCAGTATTTT. Protein product: CASGIAPVPKDYTDTQYF. The full variable domain, completed using reference TRBV19 and TRBJ2-3, is DGGITQSPKYLFRKEGQNVTLSCEQNLNHDAMYWYRQDPGQGLRLIYYSQIVNDFQKGDIAEGYSVSREKKESFPLTVTSAQKNPTAFYLCASGIAPVPKDYTDTQYFGPGTRLTVL.

This clonotype was seen more than once but under ten times. V is TRBV29-1 and J is TRBJ2-1; D uncertain. CDR1 is SQVTM and CDR2 is ANQGSEA in the germline V gene. Between the trimmed V and J ends, which lost 2 bases and 5 bases, there was a span of 4 bases. The CDR3 contains 11 residues. CDR3 amino acids: CSVERHNEQFF. Written as DNA, the CDR3 is TGCAGCGTTGAACGGCACAATGAGCAGTTCTTC.

The chain is built from TRBV2 and TRBJ2-7; 7 bases are a match to TRBD1. The V gene's germline CDR1 is SNHLY and CDR2 FYNNEI. The CDR3 is made up of 14 amino acids. J was trimmed by 6 bases and V by 3 bases; bases with no gene match: 8. In DNA form, the CDR3 reads TGTGCCAGCAGTGATCCCGGACAGGCTATCGAGCAGTACTTC. Its translation is CASSDPGQAIEQYF. Based on the CDR3 plus reference TRBV2 and TRBJ2-7, the full variable domain is EPEVTQTPSHQVTQMGQEVILRCVPISNHLYFYWYRQILGQKVEFLVSFYNNEISEKSEIFDDQFSVERPDGSNFTLKIRSTKLEDSAMYFCASSDPGQAIEQYFGPGTRLTVT.

This clonotype was observed at least ten times. V usage is TRBV28 and J usage is TRBJ1-5, with no clear D. Germline V gene lookup returns CDR1 MDHEN and CDR2 SYDVKM. The CDR3 has 14 residues. With 5 bases removed from V and 5 bases from J, the gap between germline ends came to 13 bases. In DNA, the CDR3 is TGTGCCAGCAGTCTAACGGCACTCCATCAGCCCCAGCATTTT. Its protein is CASSLTALHQPQHF.

The table lists this clonotype with a few counts. The V call is TRBV12-3 or TRBV12-4, the J call TRBJ1-6, with 8 bases identical to TRBD1. The CDR3 sequence is 15 residues long. V was clipped by 4 bases and J by 4 bases; unmatched bases: 3. The CDR3 is CASSSDRGYNSPLHF. CDR3 in DNA: TGTGCCAGCAGTTCCGACAGGGGATATAATTCACCCCTCCACTTT.

A note on this clonotype: It may be a read error: a sequence one base away is much more abundant. The V gene is TRBV30, the J gene TRBJ2-7; a weak D match, TRBD1 (5 bases). Deletions cut 1 base from V and 2 bases from J, with 12 bases between. Germline assignment: CDR1 GTSNPN and CDR2 SVGIG (reference sequence). The CDR3 has 14 residues. CDR3 sequence reads: CAWSAYRWPYEQYF. In DNA, the CDR3 is TGTGCCTGGAGTGCCTACAGGTGGCCCTACGAGCAGTACTTC.

This clonotype was observed a few times. The V gene is TRBV5-5, the J gene TRBJ1-1; D not resolved. The CDR3 has 17 residues. Trimming took off 3 bases at V and 0 bases at J, with 18 bases between the two ends. The germline V gene encodes CDR1 SGHKS and CDR2 YYEKEE (reference sequence). CDR3 sequence: CASSSMNLRSMNTEAFF. The DNA of the CDR3 is TGTGCCAGCAGCTCGATGAACCTCCGCTCCATGAACACTGAAGCTTTCTTT.